What follows are 20 T cell receptor beta chains derived from one specimen sequenced in a study of regulatory T cells in long-lasting Graves disease. Regarding time point: persistent/refractory GD, antithyroid drugs over 5 years with positive TRAb. RNA from PBMCs was the source of the TCR library. With iRepertoire HTBI primers and Arm-PCR of CDR3 regions, TCR beta libraries were built. Each CDR3 protein is one row after TCRdb ran MiXCR on the multiplex PCR reads. Seen here are about 400,000 distinct CDR3 sequences, about 20% observed once, and the top ten hold less than 25%. Specimen: peripheral blood mononuclear cells (PBMCs), collected when the disease was refractory, from a patient treated with antithyroid drugs. Receptors originate from a female donor with Graves disease.

As to this clonotype: A much larger clone differs by one base, so this may be a read error. This chain joins TRBV10-3 and TRBJ1-1; TRBD1 might be the D (5 bases). V lost 10 bases and J lost 0, with 9 bases in between. The CDR3 length is 12 residues. Germline-derived CDR1 and CDR2 are ENHRY and SYGVKD. This CDR3 reads CATGHMNTEAFF. The DNA of the CDR3 is TGTGCCACCGGACACATGAACACTGAAGCTTTCTTT.

V and J are TRBV7-2 and TRBJ1-1, with a possible D match to TRBD1 (5 bases). From germline, CDR1 is SGHTA and CDR2 FQGNSA. V was cut by 1 base and J by 7 bases, with 13 bases left in between. This CDR3 contains 14 residues. The CDR3 nucleotides read TGTGCCAGCAGCTTAGGGGGGGTTTTCAATGAAGCTTTCTTT. Amino acid sequence: CASSLGGVFNEAFF.

The V gene is TRBV13, the J gene TRBJ1-4; D remains ambiguous. Per the germline V gene, CDR1 is PRHDT and CDR2 is FYEKMQ (reference sequence). The CDR3 consists of 15 residues. Trimming removed 7 bases at V and 3 bases at J, with 15 bases between. CDR3 amino acids: CASKEEGRSNEKLFF. The CDR3 DNA reads as TGTGCCAGCAAAGAGGAGGGAAGGTCTAATGAAAAACTGTTTTTT.

V is TRBV10-3 and J is TRBJ2-1, with 10 nucleotides matching TRBD2. Per germline, CDR1 ENHRY and CDR2 SYGVKD. This CDR3 is built from 16 residues. After removal of 6 bases from V and 8 bases from J, the junction contained 13 bases not matched to a gene. The CDR3 nucleotides read TGTGCCATCAGGGGCAGCGGGAGGGATCAGTCCGATGAGCAGTTCTTC. Protein product: CAIRGSGRDQSDEQFF.

On this clonotype: A much larger clonotype is one base distant, so this may be a read error. The chain has TRBV6-1 and TRBJ1-2, with a possible D match to TRBD1 (5 bases). Germline CDR1 and CDR2: MNHNS and SASEGT. CDR3 length: 13 amino acids. CDR3 loop: CASSERGRYGCTF. The CDR3 DNA follows: TGTGCCAGCAGTGAAAGGGGAAGGTATGGCTGCACCTTC.

V gene TRBV3-1 combines with J gene TRBJ2-7; no clear D. V lost 4 bases to trimming and J lost 0 bases, with 19 bases between them. The CDR3 has 17 residues. In germline, CDR1 is LGHDT, CDR2 YNNKEL (reference sequence). The CDR3 DNA sequence: TGTGCCAGCAGCCGATATCTCATGGGCAGCAGCTCCTACGAGCAGTACTTC. It yields the protein CASSRYLMGSSSYEQYF.

This chain links TRBV27 with TRBJ2-2; the match to TRBD1 covers 7 bases. V gave up 1 base and J gave up 5 bases; unmatched junction bases: 16. Germline CDR1 and CDR2: MNHEY and SMNVEV (reference sequence). CDR3 length equals 19 residues. CDR3 amino acids: CASSLWYGSEGTETGELFF. The CDR3 bases are TGTGCCAGCAGTTTATGGTATGGCAGTGAAGGGACAGAAACCGGGGAGCTGTTTTTT.

The chain employs TRBV7-9 and TRBJ1-5, with D uncertain. Between the trimmed V and J ends, which lost 1 base and 0 bases, there was a span of 10 bases. Per germline, CDR1 SEHNR and CDR2 FQNEAQ (reference sequence). The CDR3 contains 16 residues. CDR3 nucleotide sequence: TGTGCCAGCAGCTTAGTTGCCACCCATAGCAATCAGCCCCAGCATTTT. Its protein product is CASSLVATHSNQPQHF.

This clonotype was detected only a few times. The V call is TRBV9, the J call TRBJ1-2, with D maybe TRBD1 (5 bases). Deletions cut 0 bases from V and 0 bases from J, with 15 bases between. The CDR3 covers 17 residues. The germline CDR1 and CDR2 sequences are SGDLS and YYNGEE. The DNA for the CDR3 is TGTGCCAGCAGCGTAGATGCAACAATACAGGCTAACTATGGCTACACCTTC. Amino acid sequence: CASSVDATIQANYGYTF.

This clonotype was counted only a few times. V and J are TRBV11-3 and TRBJ2-5; D perhaps matches TRBD1 (6 bases). Trimming shortened V by 6 bases and J by 2 bases, and 10 bases separated the two germline ends. The V gene's germline CDR1 is SGHNT and CDR2 YENEEA. The CDR3 is made up of 13 amino acids. This CDR3 reads CASRGADQETQYF. The CDR3, as DNA: TGTGCCAGCAGGGGGGCAGATCAAGAGACCCAGTACTTC. The full variable domain, in which reference TRBV11-3 and TRBJ2-5 provide the parts outside the CDR3, is EAGVVQSPRYKIIEKKQPVAFWCNPISGHNTLYWYLQNLGQGPELLIRYENEEAVDDSQLPKDRFSAERLKGVDSTLKIQPAELGDSAVYLCASRGADQETQYFGPGTRLLVL.

In this sample, this clonotype turned up a few times. The rearrangement joins TRBV7-8 to TRBJ1-5, with no clear D. This CDR3 has 13 residues. Germline V CDR1 and CDR2: SGHVS, FQNEAQ. Trimming shortened V by 3 bases and J by 6 bases, and 9 bases separated the two germline ends. CDR3 loop: CASSLDHGQPQHF. DNA for the CDR3: TGTGCCAGCAGCTTGGATCACGGTCAGCCCCAGCATTTT.

In this sample, this clonotype turned up a few times. A read error may be the cause here, since a much bigger clone is one base away. The chain uses TRBV28 and TRBJ2-7; TRBD2 agrees at 8 bases. The CDR3 loop spans 14 amino acids. CDR1 MDHEN and CDR2 SYDVKM come from the germline V gene. V shed 6 bases and J 4 bases; nucleotides not matched to a gene: 8. CDR3 bases: TGTGCCAGCAGAGATAGCGGGGTTGGGTACGAGCAGTACTTC. As protein: CASRDSGVGYEQYF.

The chain employs TRBV28 and TRBJ2-3; no reliable D call. The CDR3 is made up of 17 amino acids. Trimming took 5 bases from V and 2 from J, leaving 20 bases between them. The germline CDR1 and CDR2 sequences are MDHEN and SYDVKM. CDR3 loop: CASSPPPTGYDTDTQYF. CDR3 in DNA: TGTGCCAGCAGTCCCCCCCCGACGGGTTATGACACAGATACGCAGTATTTT.

On this clonotype itself: A much larger clone sits a single nucleotide away, making a read error possible. This chain links TRBV20-1 with TRBJ2-7; possible D gene TRBD1, 5 bases. Trimming took off 5 bases at V and 3 bases at J, with 14 bases between the two ends. The germline V gene has CDR1 DFQATT and CDR2 SNEGSKA (reference sequence). The CDR3 spans 13 residues. The CDR3 nucleotides are TGCAGTGCTGGCCGTGGGGCTTACTACGAGCAGTACTTC. As protein: CSAGRGAYYEQYF.

The rearrangement links TRBV6-5 to TRBJ2-7; D call uncertain. V was pared by 0 bases and J by 1 base, with 16 bases between. Germline CDR1 MNHEY, CDR2 SVGAGI. The CDR3 has 17 amino acids. CDR3: CASSYSNAVIRSYEQYF. In nucleotides, the CDR3 is TGTGCCAGCAGTTACTCGAACGCGGTTATACGGTCCTACGAGCAGTACTTC.

The chain links TRBV29-1 to TRBJ2-7, with D perhaps assigned TRBD1 or TRBD2 (6 bases each). The germline gives CDR1 SQVTM, CDR2 ANQGSEA. V lost 3 bases and J lost 2, with 8 bases in between. The CDR3 sequence is 12 residues long. The DNA for the CDR3 is TGCAGCGTTGAGAGGGGGGCCTACGAGCAGTACTTC. Translated, it gives CSVERGAYEQYF.

Many counts were recorded for this clonotype. The rearrangement links TRBV7-2 to TRBJ2-5, with 9 bases fitting TRBD2. The CDR3 spans 17 residues. Germline V gene sequence: CDR1 SGHTA, CDR2 FQGNSA. The V segment lost 5 bases and the J segment 5 bases; nucleotides outside the gene matches: 15. The CDR3 DNA follows: TGTGCCAGCAGCCGTATAGCCGCCGGGACTAGCAGTGAGACCCAGTACTTC. Residues: CASSRIAAGTSSETQYF. Looking up the rest from reference TRBV7-2 and TRBJ2-5 gives the full variable domain: GAGVSQSPSNKVTEKGKDVELRCDPISGHTALYWYRQSLGQGLEFLIYFQGNSAPDKSGLPSDRFSAERTGGSVSTLTIQRTQQEDSAVYLCASSRIAAGTSSETQYFGPGTRLLVL.

On this clonotype itself: A much larger clone sits a single nucleotide away, making a read error possible. The V and J genes are TRBV12-3 or TRBV12-4 and TRBJ1-2; 9 positions match TRBD1. The CDR3 covers 15 residues. V shed 6 bases and J 6 bases; nucleotides not matched to a gene: 11. CDR3 sequence (DNA): TGTGCCAGCAGACTATCGGGACAGGGCAACCATGGCTACACCTTC. Translation: CASRLSGQGNHGYTF.

This chain joins TRBV6-1 and TRBJ1-6; 10 bases are a match to TRBD1. V lost 2 bases to trimming and J lost 8 bases; unmatched junction nucleotides: 6. The CDR3 totals 16 residues. The germline CDR1 and CDR2 sequences are MNHNS and SASEGT. CDR3 in DNA: TGTGCCAGCAGTGAACATACCGGGACAGGGGATTCACCCCTCCACTTT. Residues: CASSEHTGTGDSPLHF.

This clonotype came up many times. V gene TRBV7-8 combines with J gene TRBJ2-5; D may be TRBD2 (5 bases). CDR1 and CDR2 from the germline V gene are SGHVS and FQNEAQ. This CDR3 region has 14 residues. The ends were cut back, 4 bases at V and 4 bases at J, with 13 bases in the middle. CDR3 sequence: CASSSRKSGETQYF. The CDR3 DNA sequence: TGTGCCAGCAGCTCAAGAAAAAGCGGAGAGACCCAGTACTTC.